This T cell receptor (beta chain) derives from a study of regulatory T cells in long-lasting Graves disease. Study results and caveats: A limited number of samples was an acknowledged limitation.

The germline V gene has CDR1 WSHSY and CDR2 SAAADI. Trimming stripped 1 base from V and 6 bases from J, with 10 bases between. The CDR3 is made up of 14 amino acids. Sequencing libraries for TCR beta were prepared with iRepertoire HTBI primers and Arm-PCR of CDR3 regions. MiXCR, applied by TCRdb to the multiplex PCR reads, yields one record per CDR3 protein. There are 500,000 to 700,000 distinct CDR3 sequences in the sample; roughly 15% occur only once, and about 18% lies in the top ten. In the case of this clonotype: Antigen unknown.

Time point here: newly diagnosed GD, antithyroid drugs for less than 3 months. TCR sequences were obtained from RNA taken from PBMCs. These same records also appear under a second study, on T cells in Graves' hyperthyroidism and ophthalmopathy.

V and J are TRBV10-2 and TRBJ1-5; the D is unclear. This material consisted of peripheral blood mononuclear cells (PBMCs), taken at new diagnosis, from a patient treated with antithyroid drugs. The TCR comes from a woman younger than 45 with Graves disease. The CDR3 region is CASSEFGPSQPQHF. The DNA of the CDR3 is TGCGCCAGCAGTGAGTTTGGACCTAGTCAGCCCCAGCATTTT.